A selection of T cell receptor beta chains follows, all from one sample in a study of shared clonotypes between healthy human individuals. Assay used: immunoSEQ multiplex PCR; TCRdb lists only in-frame clones, some missing. This sample has 800,000 to 1,200,000 clones; around 82% occur once, and the top ten carry 0.4% to 0.55%. Source material: memory CD4+ T cells from PBMCs. These receptors originate from a man aged 18 to 30 in good health. Some clones in this sample may be carry-over from other donors' samples. Both conserved end residues are part of each CDR3. Fields, in order: J gene, D gene, clone size, V gene, CDR3 protein, CDR3 DNA. The D gene is left open where the match is weak. Expanded clones get a size class; other rows say once, few or many, or leave the size out.

TRBJ1-1 | TRBD1 | - | TRBV5-1 | CASSPTGTGTPKNTEAFF | TGCGCCAGCAGCCCAACCGGGACAGGGACCCCAAAGAACACTGAAGCTTTCTTT
TRBJ2-7 | - | - | TRBV27 | CASSLSPSVSYEQYF | TGTGCCAGCAGCTTATCCCCCTCGGTCTCCTACGAGCAGTACTTC
TRBJ1-5 | - | few | TRBV6-6 | CASSYGQGVFIEHF | TGTGCCAGCAGTTATGGGCAGGGCGTCTTTATTGAACATTTT
TRBJ2-1 | TRBD2 | many | TRBV29-1 | CSVVPGLAGVYEQFF | TGCAGCGTTGTACCGGGACTAGCGGGAGTCTATGAGCAGTTCTTC
TRBJ2-7 | - | - | TRBV11-3 | CASSLGGNYEQYF | TGTGCCAGCAGCTTAGGGGGAAACTACGAGCAGTACTTC
TRBJ2-7 | - | - | TRBV28 | CATSGTEKPPYEQYF | TGTGCCACATCTGGGACGGAAAAACCTCCCTACGAGCAGTACTTC
TRBJ2-4 | - | many | TRBV7-2 | CASSWDSGNIQYF | TGTGCCAGCAGCTGGGATAGTGGGAACATTCAGTACTTC
TRBJ1-2 | - | - | TRBV7-2 | CASSLGAGYYGYTF | TGTGCCAGCAGCTTAGGGGCCGGGTACTATGGCTACACCTTC
TRBJ1-2 | - | - | TRBV21-1 | CASRCTGVYGYTF | TGTGCCAGCAGATGTACAGGAGTCTATGGCTACACCTTC
TRBJ2-7 | - | - | TRBV7-2 | CASSPQGPYEQYF | TGTGCCAGCAGCCCCCAAGGGCCTTACGAGCAGTACTTC
TRBJ1-2 | TRBD1 | - | TRBV19 | CASRGPGQGLMNYGYTF | TGTGCCAGCCGCGGCCCGGGACAGGGGCTTATGAACTATGGCTACACCTTC
TRBJ2-7 | TRBD1 | - | TRBV18 | CASSPPTATGGAYEQYF | TGTGCCAGCTCACCACCGACGGCGACAGGGGGCGCATACGAGCAGTACTTC
TRBJ2-1 | TRBD1 | - | TRBV7-3 | CASSPTGGPYNEQFF | TGTGCCAGCAGCCCGACAGGGGGCCCCTACAATGAGCAGTTCTTC
TRBJ1-2 | TRBD1 | - | TRBV28 | CASSPFGDRASGNYGYTF | TGTGCCAGCAGCCCCTTTGGGGACAGGGCATCGGGGAACTATGGCTACACCTTC
TRBJ1-5 | - | many | TRBV18 | CASSPLQANQPQHF | TGTGCCAGCTCACCACTGCAGGCCAATCAGCCCCAGCATTTT
TRBJ2-1 | TRBD2 | - | TRBV6-5 | CATSMPGTSQHEQFF | TGTGCCACTTCGATGCCTGGGACTAGCCAACATGAGCAGTTCTTC
TRBJ2-7 | - | - | TRBV4-3 | CASSQDRGYFNEQYF | TGCGCCAGCAGCCAAGATAGGGGCTATTTTAACGAGCAGTACTTC
TRBJ1-1 | - | - | TRBV4-1 | CASSQMSQAITEAFF | TGCGCCAGCAGCCAAATGTCCCAAGCTATCACTGAAGCTTTCTTT
TRBJ1-2 | TRBD1 | - | TRBV2 | CASSEVAQGAYGYTF | TGTGCCAGCAGTGAAGTTGCACAGGGGGCATATGGCTACACCTTC
TRBJ1-1 | - | many | TRBV11-1 | CASSLPTGGTEAFF | TGTGCCAGCAGCTTACCGACTGGGGGCACTGAAGCTTTCTTT
TRBJ1-1 | - | - | TRBV19 | CASSIFGRGSTEAFF | TGTGCCAGTAGTATTTTCGGCAGGGGAAGCACTGAAGCTTTCTTT
TRBJ1-1 | TRBD1 | - | TRBV4-3 | CASSQPGGNTEAFF | TGCGCCAGCAGCCAACCAGGGGGAAACACTGAAGCTTTCTTT
TRBJ2-1 | TRBD2 | - | TRBV11-3 | CASSPGTSGHNEQFF | TGTGCCAGCAGCCCCGGGACTAGCGGACACAATGAGCAGTTCTTC
TRBJ2-2 | TRBD2 | few | TRBV5-4 | CASSLGAGDTGELFF | TGTGCCAGCAGCTTGGGCGCGGGGGACACCGGGGAGCTGTTTTTT
TRBJ2-5 | - | - | TRBV7-2 | CASSLRKGETQYF | TGTGCCAGCAGCTTAAGGAAGGGAGAGACCCAGTACTTC
TRBJ2-3 | TRBD1 | - | TRBV27 | CASRWGQGETDTQYF | TGTGCCAGCAGATGGGGACAGGGGGAGACAGATACGCAGTATTTT
TRBJ1-1 | - | - | TRBV28 | CASSRGGLNTEAFF | TGTGCCAGCAGCCGCGGGGGGCTGAACACTGAAGCTTTCTTT
TRBJ1-1 | - | - | TRBV5-1 | CASSLRPESGTEAFF | TGCGCCAGCAGCTTGCGTCCAGAATCGGGGACTGAAGCTTTCTTT
TRBJ2-6 | TRBD2 | few | TRBV7-9 | CASSRSGRVSGANVLTF | TGTGCCAGCAGCCGGAGCGGGAGGGTCTCTGGGGCCAACGTCCTGACTTTC
TRBJ2-5 | - | - | TRBV7-2 | CASSRQTETQYF | TGTGCCAGCAGCCGACAAACGGAGACCCAGTACTTC
TRBJ2-7 | - | - | TRBV2 | CASSGDLRGYF | TGTGCCAGCAGCGGGGATCTACGAGGCTACTTC
TRBJ2-7 | TRBD1 | - | TRBV29-1 | CSAARGSGYEQYF | TGCAGCGCAGCCAGGGGGTCGGGGTACGAGCAGTACTTC
TRBJ2-7 | - | many | TRBV2 | CASSVSYEQYF | TGTGCCAGCAGTGTCTCCTACGAGCAGTACTTC
TRBJ2-7 | - | - | TRBV2 | CASSGQPYEQYF | TGTGCCAGCAGTGGTCAGCCTTACGAGCAGTACTTC
TRBJ1-2 | - | - | TRBV7-2 | CASSPDWGSDGYTF | TGTGCCAGCAGCCCTGACTGGGGCTCTGACGGCTACACCTTC
TRBJ2-1 | TRBD2 | - | TRBV5-1 | CASSFLAESSYNEQFF | TGCGCCAGCAGCTTCCTAGCGGAGAGCTCCTACAATGAGCAGTTCTTC
TRBJ2-3 | TRBD2 | - | TRBV9 | CASSVAGGRAATDTQYF | TGTGCCAGCAGCGTAGCTGGTGGGAGGGCCGCCACAGATACGCAGTATTTT
TRBJ2-3 | TRBD1 | few | TRBV7-3 | CASSSLPGGVGDTQYF | TGTGCCAGCAGCTCACTCCCAGGGGGCGTGGGAGATACGCAGTATTTT
TRBJ2-3 | - | - | TRBV27 | CASTGLSTDTQYF | TGTGCCAGCACCGGACTCAGCACAGATACGCAGTATTTT
TRBJ2-1 | - | few | TRBV4-1 | CASRGTGQRYNEQFF | TGCGCCAGCAGGGGGACCGGACAAAGATACAATGAGCAGTTCTTC